This T cell receptor beta chain was observed in a study of T cell repertoires in cytomegalovirus infection. Study-wide background: Public TCR beta signatures indicated both CMV infection and matching HLA type.

MiXCR, applied by TCRdb to the reads, yields one record per CDR3 protein. This sample has around 430,000 distinct CDR3 sequences; under 55% occur once, and the top ten carry just under 45%. This CDR3 has 13 residues. The V end was cut by 6 bases, the J end by 6 bases, with 18 bases between. The germline gives CDR1 DFQATT, CDR2 SNEGSKA (reference sequence). This clonotype showed up just a few times. What it recognizes is unknown. Study observations and caveats: Summed frequency of public TCR beta families distinguished CMV carriers with the relevant HLA. Clonotypes of TCR beta that were HLA-C-restricted and CMV-specific dominated the ex vivo response.

This clonotype originated in a human donor in good health (CMV status not recorded). Some clones in this sample may be carry-over from other donors' samples. The sample consisted of cultured PBMCs, taken from culture after CMV antigen stimulation. The V call is TRBV20-1, the J call TRBJ2-7; possibly TRBD1 for D (6 bases). The CDR3 spells CSARQAGAGEQYF. The CDR3 region has the DNA TGCAGTGCCCGCCAGGCAGGGGCTGGCGAGCAGTACTTC.